This T cell receptor beta chain was identified during a study of blood T cell repertoires in COVID-19. Overall study context: There were acute and convalescent COVID-19 samples, and they came from the United States, Italy and Spain. Sample material is recorded as cDNA or gDNA derived from T cells, B-cell-depleted T cells, or PBMCs.

This clone showed up just a few times. The CDR3 has 14 amino acids. Germline V CDR1 and CDR2: SGHRS, YFSETQ. V shed 6 bases and J shed 0 bases, with 12 bases lying between them. As originally analysed: Amplification with reference gene primers provided the estimates of nucleated cell counts. Repertoires were generated with immunoSEQ multiplex PCR, while TCRdb's copy carries only in-frame clones and drops some. Clone size and V and J calls were adopted from that table, with D and trimming inferred from the DNA. The top ten clones hold 2.9% of a sample with about 180,000 clones, roughly nine tenths of them seen once.

The chain employs TRBV5-1 and TRBJ1-1; D ambiguous. The material sequenced was peripheral blood. The receptor's source is a woman under 40 with active or convalescent COVID-19. CDR3 DNA: TGCGCCAGCATGGGAGGGCTAATGAACACTGAAGCTTTCTTT. Its protein product is CASMGGLMNTEAFF.